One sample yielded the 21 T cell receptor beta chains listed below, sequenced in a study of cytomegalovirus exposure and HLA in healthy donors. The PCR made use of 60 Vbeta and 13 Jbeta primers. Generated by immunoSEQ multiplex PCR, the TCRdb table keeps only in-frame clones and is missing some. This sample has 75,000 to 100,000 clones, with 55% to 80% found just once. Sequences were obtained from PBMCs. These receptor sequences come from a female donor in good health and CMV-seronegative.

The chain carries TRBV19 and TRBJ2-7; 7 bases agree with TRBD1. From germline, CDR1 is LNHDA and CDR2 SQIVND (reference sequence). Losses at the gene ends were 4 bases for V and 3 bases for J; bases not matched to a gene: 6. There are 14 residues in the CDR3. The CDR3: CASSTLQGYYEQYF. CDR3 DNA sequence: TGTGCCAGTAGTACCTTACAGGGGTACTACGAGCAGTACTTC.

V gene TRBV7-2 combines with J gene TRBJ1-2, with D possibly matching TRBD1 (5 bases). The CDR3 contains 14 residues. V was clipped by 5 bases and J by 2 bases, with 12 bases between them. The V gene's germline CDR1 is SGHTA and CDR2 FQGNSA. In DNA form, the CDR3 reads TGTGCCAGCAGCCGAATGACAGTAAACTATGGCTACACCTTC. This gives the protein CASSRMTVNYGYTF. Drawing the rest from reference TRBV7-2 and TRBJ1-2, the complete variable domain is GAGVSQSPSNKVTEKGKDVELRCDPISGHTALYWYRQSLGQGLEFLIYFQGNSAPDKSGLPSDRFSAERTGGSVSTLTIQRTQQEDSAVYLCASSRMTVNYGYTFGSGTRLTVV.

The CDR3 here is CSVGTGRTEAFF. The DNA for the CDR3 is TGCAGCGTTGGGACAGGGAGGACTGAAGCTTTCTTT. The J gene is TRBJ1-1, the V gene TRBV29-1; 8 bases map to TRBD1. Trimming cost V 4 bases and J 5 bases; bases outside gene matches: 3. There are 12 residues in the CDR3. The germline V gene encodes CDR1 SQVTM and CDR2 ANQGSEA.

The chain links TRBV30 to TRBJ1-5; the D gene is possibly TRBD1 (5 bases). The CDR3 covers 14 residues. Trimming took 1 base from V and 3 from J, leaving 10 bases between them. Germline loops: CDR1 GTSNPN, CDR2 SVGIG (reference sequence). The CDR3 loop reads CAWSEGNYNQPQHF. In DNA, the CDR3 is TGTGCCTGGAGTGAGGGGAATTACAATCAGCCCCAGCATTTT.

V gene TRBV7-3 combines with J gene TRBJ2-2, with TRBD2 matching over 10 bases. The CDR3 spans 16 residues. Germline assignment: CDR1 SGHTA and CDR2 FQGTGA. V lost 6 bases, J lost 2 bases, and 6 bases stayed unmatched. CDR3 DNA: TGTGCCAGCAGTTTTACTAGCGGGGCTAACACCGGGGAGCTGTTTTTT. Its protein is CASSFTSGANTGELFF.

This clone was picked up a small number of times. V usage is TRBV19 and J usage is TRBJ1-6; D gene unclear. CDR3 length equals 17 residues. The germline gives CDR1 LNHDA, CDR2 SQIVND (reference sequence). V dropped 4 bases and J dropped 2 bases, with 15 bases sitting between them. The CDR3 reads CASSSPGGETYNSPLHF. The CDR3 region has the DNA TGTGCCAGTAGTAGCCCTGGCGGGGAGACCTATAATTCACCCCTCCACTTT.

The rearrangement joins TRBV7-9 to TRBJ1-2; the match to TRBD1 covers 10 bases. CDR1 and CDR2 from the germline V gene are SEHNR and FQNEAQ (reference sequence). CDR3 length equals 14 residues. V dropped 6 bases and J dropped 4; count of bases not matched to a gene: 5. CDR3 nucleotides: TGTGCCAGCAGACGACAGGGGGCAGGCTATGGCTACACCTTC. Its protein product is CASRRQGAGYGYTF.

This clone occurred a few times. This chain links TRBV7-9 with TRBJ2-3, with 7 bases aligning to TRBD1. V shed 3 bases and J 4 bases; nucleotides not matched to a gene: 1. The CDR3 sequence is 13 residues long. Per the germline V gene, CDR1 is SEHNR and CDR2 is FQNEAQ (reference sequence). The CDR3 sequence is CASSFDRADTQYF. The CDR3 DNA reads TGTGCCAGCAGCTTTGACAGGGCAGATACGCAGTATTTT. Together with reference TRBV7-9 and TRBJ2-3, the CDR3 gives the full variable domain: DTGVSQNPRHKITKRGQNVTFRCDPISEHNRLYWYRQTLGQGPEFLTYFQNEAQLEKSRLLSDRFSAERPKGSFSTLEIQRTEQGDSAMYLCASSFDRADTQYFGPGTRLTVL.

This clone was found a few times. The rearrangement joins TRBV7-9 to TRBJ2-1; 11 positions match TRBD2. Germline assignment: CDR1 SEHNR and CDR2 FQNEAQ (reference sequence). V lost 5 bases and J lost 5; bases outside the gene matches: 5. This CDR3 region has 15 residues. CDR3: CASSLGTSGDNEQFF. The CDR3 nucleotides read TGTGCCAGCAGCCTAGGGACTAGCGGTGACAATGAGCAGTTCTTC.

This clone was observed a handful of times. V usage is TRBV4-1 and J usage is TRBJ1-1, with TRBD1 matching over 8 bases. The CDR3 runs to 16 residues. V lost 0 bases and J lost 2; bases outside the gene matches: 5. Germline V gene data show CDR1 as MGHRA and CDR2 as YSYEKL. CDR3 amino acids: CASSQEEGQVNTEAFF. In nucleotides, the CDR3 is TGCGCCAGCAGCCAAGAGGAGGGACAGGTAAACACTGAAGCTTTCTTT.

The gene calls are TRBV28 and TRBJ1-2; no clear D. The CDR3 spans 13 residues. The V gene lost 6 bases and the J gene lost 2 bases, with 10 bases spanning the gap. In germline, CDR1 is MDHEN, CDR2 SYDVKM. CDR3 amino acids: CASRTPVNYGYTF. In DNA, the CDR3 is TGTGCCAGCAGGACACCAGTAAACTATGGCTACACCTTC.

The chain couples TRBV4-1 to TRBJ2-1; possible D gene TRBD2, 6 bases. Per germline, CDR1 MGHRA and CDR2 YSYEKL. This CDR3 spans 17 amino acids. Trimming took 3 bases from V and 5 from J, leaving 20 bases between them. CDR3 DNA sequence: TGCGCCAGCAGCCACCCTCCTCTGGGCGGGGATGACAATGAGCAGTTCTTC. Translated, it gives CASSHPPLGGDDNEQFF.

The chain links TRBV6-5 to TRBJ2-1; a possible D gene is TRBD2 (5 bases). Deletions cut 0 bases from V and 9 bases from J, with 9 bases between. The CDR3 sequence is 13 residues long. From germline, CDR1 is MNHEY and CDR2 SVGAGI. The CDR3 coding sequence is TGTGCCAGCAGTTACTCGGAGGTGGGTGAGCAGTTCTTC. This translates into CASSYSEVGEQFF.

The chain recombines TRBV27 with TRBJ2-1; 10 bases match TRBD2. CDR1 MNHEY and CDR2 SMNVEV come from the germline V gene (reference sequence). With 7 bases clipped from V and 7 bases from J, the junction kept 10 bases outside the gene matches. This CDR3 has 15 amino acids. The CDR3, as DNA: TGTGCCAGCAAGAAACCGGGACTAGCGCCTAATGAGCAGTTCTTC. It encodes CASKKPGLAPNEQFF.

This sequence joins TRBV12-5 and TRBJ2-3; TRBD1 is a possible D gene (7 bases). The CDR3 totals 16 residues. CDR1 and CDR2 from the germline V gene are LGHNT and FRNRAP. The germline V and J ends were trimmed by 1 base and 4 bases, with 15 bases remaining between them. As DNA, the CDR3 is TGTGCTAGTGGTTTGGGACAGGGCCGGGGGTCAGATACGCAGTATTTT. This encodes CASGLGQGRGSDTQYF.

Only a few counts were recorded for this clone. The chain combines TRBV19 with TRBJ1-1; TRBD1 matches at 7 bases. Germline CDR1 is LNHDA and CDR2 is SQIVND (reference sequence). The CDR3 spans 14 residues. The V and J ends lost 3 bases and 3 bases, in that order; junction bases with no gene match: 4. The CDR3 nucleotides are TGTGCCAGTAGTATGGACAGGACCTACACTGAAGCTTTCTTT. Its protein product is CASSMDRTYTEAFF.

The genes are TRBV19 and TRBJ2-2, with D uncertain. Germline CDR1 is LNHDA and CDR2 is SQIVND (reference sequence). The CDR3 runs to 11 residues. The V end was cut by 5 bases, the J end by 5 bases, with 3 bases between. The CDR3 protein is CASSLTGELFF. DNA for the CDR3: TGTGCCAGTAGTCTTACCGGGGAGCTGTTTTTT.

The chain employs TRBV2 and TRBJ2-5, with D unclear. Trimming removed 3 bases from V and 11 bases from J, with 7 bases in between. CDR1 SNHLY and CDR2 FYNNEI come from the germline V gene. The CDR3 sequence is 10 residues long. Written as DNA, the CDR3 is TGTGCCAGCAGTGAGTCCCTTCAGTACTTC. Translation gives CASSESLQYF.

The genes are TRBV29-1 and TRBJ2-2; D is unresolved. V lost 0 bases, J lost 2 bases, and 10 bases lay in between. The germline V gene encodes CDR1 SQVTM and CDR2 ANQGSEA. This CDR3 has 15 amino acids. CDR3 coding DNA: TGCAGCGTTGAAGACGCCTACCCCAACACCGGGGAGCTGTTTTTT. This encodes CSVEDAYPNTGELFF.

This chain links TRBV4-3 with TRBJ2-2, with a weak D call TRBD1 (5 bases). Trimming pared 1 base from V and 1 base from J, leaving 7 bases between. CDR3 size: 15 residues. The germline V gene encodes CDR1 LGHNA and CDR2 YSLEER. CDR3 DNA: TGCGCCAGCAGCCAAGGCACAGGGAACACCGGGGAGCTGTTTTTT. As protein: CASSQGTGNTGELFF.

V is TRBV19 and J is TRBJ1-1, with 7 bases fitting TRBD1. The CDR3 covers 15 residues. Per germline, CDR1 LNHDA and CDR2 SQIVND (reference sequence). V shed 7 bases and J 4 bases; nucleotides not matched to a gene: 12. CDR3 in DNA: TGTGCCAGTAAAGGTTTCTCGGACAGGACCACTGAAGCTTTCTTT. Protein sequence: CASKGFSDRTTEAFF.